The source of this TCR beta chain is a study of identical twins. Study findings and constraints: Out-of-frame alpha sequences common to twins were enriched for low generation probability. There were fewer insertions in abundant cord blood beta clonotypes, but memory repertoires showed no such pattern. Findings came from cross-sectional statistics, without long-term follow-up of donors. Among beta out-of-frame sequences, excess sharing between twins appeared weaker.

MiXCR, applied by TCRdb to the 5' RACE reads, yields one record per CDR3 protein. The sample lists some 240,000 distinct CDR3 sequences, roughly a tenth occurring once. V gave up 2 bases and J gave up 6 bases, with 18 bases separating them. Germline assignment: CDR1 SGHRS and CDR2 YFSETQ. The CDR3 consists of 16 residues. This clonotype was detected ten times or more. Its specificity is not known. The chain carries TRBV5-1 and TRBJ2-1; D call uncertain. Specimen: memory T cells sorted from blood. The TCR comes from a man aged 50-60 years in good health. For the CDR3, the DNA is TGCGCCAGCAGCTTAGCCTTGGTCGGCCCTAGCAATGAGCAGTTCTTC. Translated: CASSLALVGPSNEQFF.